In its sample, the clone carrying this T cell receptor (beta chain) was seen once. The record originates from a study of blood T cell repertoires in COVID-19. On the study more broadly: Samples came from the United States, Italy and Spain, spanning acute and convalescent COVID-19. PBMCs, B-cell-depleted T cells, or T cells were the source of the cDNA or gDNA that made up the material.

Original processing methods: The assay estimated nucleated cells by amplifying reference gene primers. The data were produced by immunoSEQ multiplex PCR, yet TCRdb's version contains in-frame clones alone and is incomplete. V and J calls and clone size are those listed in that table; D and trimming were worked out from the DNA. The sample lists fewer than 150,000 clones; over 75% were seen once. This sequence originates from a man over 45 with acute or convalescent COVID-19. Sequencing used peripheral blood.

The CDR3 nucleotides read TGTGCCAGCACCGGACAGGTGAACACTGAAGCTTTCTTT. Translation gives CASTGQVNTEAFF. V and J are TRBV6-5 and TRBJ1-1; 7 bases agree with TRBD1. The CDR3 consists of 13 residues. Germline assignment: CDR1 MNHEY and CDR2 SVGAGI. V was clipped by 7 bases and J by 0 bases; unmatched bases: 2.